These T cell receptor beta chains were read from a single sample in a study of shared clonotypes between healthy human individuals. Some clones are missing from TCRdb's copy, which holds only in-frame ones; the method was immunoSEQ multiplex PCR. The top ten hold about 0.45% of the sample, which has over 1.5 million clones, 95% to 99% seen once. What was sequenced was naive CD4+ T cells sorted from blood. The receptors stem from a man aged 30-40 years in good health. The CDR3 runs from the conserved cysteine through the conserved F or W. D genes are given only for firm matches. Size tells how often a clone was seen (once, few, many) or the class of an expanded clone, and some rows leave it out.

v_call: TRBV18; d_call: .; j_call: TRBJ2-7; clone_size: .; cdr3_aa: CASSPVTREQYF; cdr3_nt: TGTGCCAGCTCACCCGTTACGCGGGAGCAGTACTTC
v_call: TRBV29-1; d_call: .; j_call: TRBJ1-4; clone_size: .; cdr3_aa: CSVRDRNSEKLFF; cdr3_nt: TGCAGCGTTCGAGACAGGAACTCTGAAAAACTGTTTTTT
v_call: TRBV4-3; d_call: .; j_call: TRBJ1-1; clone_size: .; cdr3_aa: CASSQRKTQGLNTEAFF; cdr3_nt: TGCGCCAGCAGCCAACGCAAGACACAGGGTCTGAACACTGAAGCTTTCTTT
v_call: TRBV2; d_call: .; j_call: TRBJ1-1; clone_size: once; cdr3_aa: CASSRASDRQGEAFF; cdr3_nt: TGTGCCAGCAGTAGGGCCAGTGACAGACAAGGGGAGGCTTTCTTT
v_call: TRBV4-3; d_call: .; j_call: TRBJ1-1; clone_size: .; cdr3_aa: CASSTSWDTEAFF; cdr3_nt: TGCGCCAGCAGCACAAGTTGGGACACTGAAGCTTTCTTT
v_call: TRBV2; d_call: .; j_call: TRBJ2-7; clone_size: once; cdr3_aa: CASRTRDEQYF; cdr3_nt: TGTGCCAGCAGGACCCGGGACGAGCAGTACTTC
v_call: TRBV5-6; d_call: .; j_call: TRBJ2-7; clone_size: .; cdr3_aa: CASSGTRARLPYEQYF; cdr3_nt: TGTGCCAGCAGCGGAACTCGGGCTCGCCTTCCCTACGAGCAGTACTTC
v_call: TRBV2; d_call: .; j_call: TRBJ1-5; clone_size: few; cdr3_aa: CASSVRLSQPQHF; cdr3_nt: TGTGCCAGCAGTGTCCGGTTGTCTCAGCCCCAGCATTTT
v_call: TRBV5-4; d_call: .; j_call: TRBJ2-7; clone_size: .; cdr3_aa: CASSPLQGIGGYEQYF; cdr3_nt: TGTGCCAGCAGCCCGCTACAGGGAATTGGAGGCTACGAGCAGTACTTC
v_call: TRBV7-8; d_call: TRBD2; j_call: TRBJ2-1; clone_size: .; cdr3_aa: CASSTRTRFHNEQFF; cdr3_nt: TGTGCCAGCAGCACCCGGACTAGATTCCACAATGAGCAGTTCTTC
v_call: TRBV9; d_call: TRBD2; j_call: TRBJ2-2; clone_size: .; cdr3_aa: CASSVVGLAGEGNTGELFF; cdr3_nt: TGTGCCAGCAGCGTAGTAGGCCTAGCGGGAGAAGGCAACACCGGGGAGCTGTTTTTT
v_call: TRBV5-8; d_call: .; j_call: TRBJ2-5; clone_size: once; cdr3_aa: CASSLAYHRAETQYF; cdr3_nt: TGTGCCAGCAGCTTGGCCTATCACAGGGCGGAGACCCAGTACTTC
v_call: TRBV29-1; d_call: .; j_call: TRBJ1-1; clone_size: .; cdr3_aa: CSVENLRLNTEAFF; cdr3_nt: TGCAGCGTTGAAAATTTGAGACTTAACACTGAAGCTTTCTTT
v_call: TRBV10-3; d_call: .; j_call: TRBJ2-7; clone_size: .; cdr3_aa: CAISESAGIDEQYF; cdr3_nt: TGTGCCATCAGTGAGTCGGCGGGAATCGACGAGCAGTACTTC
v_call: TRBV5-6; d_call: .; j_call: TRBJ2-5; clone_size: .; cdr3_aa: CASSYRPAGFETQYF; cdr3_nt: TGTGCCAGCAGCTACAGGCCTGCGGGATTCGAGACCCAGTACTTC
v_call: TRBV15; d_call: .; j_call: TRBJ2-1; clone_size: .; cdr3_aa: CATSRPSDLRREQFF; cdr3_nt: TGTGCCACCAGCAGGCCCTCGGACCTTAGGAGGGAGCAGTTCTTC
v_call: TRBV18; d_call: TRBD2; j_call: TRBJ2-1; clone_size: .; cdr3_aa: CASSRTSGRNNEQFF; cdr3_nt: TGTGCCAGCTCACGGACTAGCGGGAGGAACAATGAGCAGTTCTTC
v_call: TRBV7-2; d_call: TRBD2; j_call: TRBJ2-1; clone_size: .; cdr3_aa: CASSLGQRGRTDNEQFF; cdr3_nt: TGTGCCAGCAGCTTGGGCCAGCGGGGTCGGACCGACAATGAGCAGTTCTTC
v_call: TRBV2; d_call: .; j_call: TRBJ1-2; clone_size: once; cdr3_aa: CASILENTNYGYTF; cdr3_nt: TGTGCCAGCATCTTAGAGAACACTAACTATGGCTACACCTTC
v_call: TRBV7-8; d_call: .; j_call: TRBJ2-6; clone_size: .; cdr3_aa: CASSSRGLPKGANVLTF; cdr3_nt: TGTGCCAGCAGCTCGAGGGGCCTCCCTAAAGGGGCCAACGTCCTGACTTTC
v_call: TRBV7-9; d_call: .; j_call: TRBJ2-3; clone_size: once; cdr3_aa: CASNSRQEGDTQYF; cdr3_nt: TGTGCCAGCAACTCTCGGCAGGAGGGAGATACGCAGTATTTT
v_call: TRBV5-1; d_call: TRBD2; j_call: TRBJ2-1; clone_size: .; cdr3_aa: CASSIGLARNNEQFF; cdr3_nt: TGCGCCAGCAGCATTGGACTAGCGCGTAACAATGAGCAGTTCTTC
v_call: TRBV27; d_call: TRBD2; j_call: TRBJ2-7; clone_size: .; cdr3_aa: CASSSFTSGGPYEQYF; cdr3_nt: TGTGCCAGCAGTTCTTTTACTAGCGGGGGGCCCTACGAGCAGTACTTC
v_call: TRBV7-9; d_call: .; j_call: TRBJ2-2; clone_size: .; cdr3_aa: CASSFRGRDTGELFF; cdr3_nt: TGTGCCAGCAGCTTTAGGGGTCGGGACACCGGGGAGCTGTTTTTT
v_call: TRBV7-9; d_call: .; j_call: TRBJ1-1; clone_size: .; cdr3_aa: CASSLREPNTEAFF; cdr3_nt: TGTGCCAGCAGCTTACGGGAACCGAACACTGAAGCTTTCTTT
v_call: TRBV19; d_call: TRBD1; j_call: TRBJ1-2; clone_size: .; cdr3_aa: CASKSTRGRNNYGYTF; cdr3_nt: TGTGCCAGTAAATCGACGAGGGGGCGGAATAACTATGGCTACACCTTC
v_call: TRBV5-5; d_call: .; j_call: TRBJ2-7; clone_size: once; cdr3_aa: CASSSGVGSPSEQYF; cdr3_nt: TGTGCCAGCAGCTCGGGGGTCGGCAGCCCGTCCGAGCAGTACTTC
v_call: TRBV7-9; d_call: TRBD2; j_call: TRBJ2-7; clone_size: .; cdr3_aa: CASSLLAGGPNEQYF; cdr3_nt: TGTGCCAGCAGCTTACTAGCGGGAGGTCCCAACGAGCAGTACTTC
v_call: TRBV19; d_call: .; j_call: TRBJ2-2; clone_size: .; cdr3_aa: CASSENRVSGELFF; cdr3_nt: TGTGCCAGTAGTGAGAACAGGGTGTCCGGGGAGCTGTTTTTT
v_call: TRBV29-1; d_call: .; j_call: TRBJ1-2; clone_size: .; cdr3_aa: CSGTAGDGYTF; cdr3_nt: TGCAGCGGGACAGCAGGGGACGGCTACACCTTC
v_call: TRBV5-5; d_call: TRBD1; j_call: TRBJ2-7; clone_size: .; cdr3_aa: CASSPGQPTNEQYF; cdr3_nt: TGTGCCAGCAGCCCGGGACAGCCCACGAACGAGCAGTACTTC
v_call: TRBV5-4; d_call: .; j_call: TRBJ2-1; clone_size: .; cdr3_aa: CASSLIDPDNEQFF; cdr3_nt: TGTGCCAGCAGCTTGATCGATCCGGACAATGAGCAGTTCTTC
v_call: TRBV28; d_call: .; j_call: TRBJ2-5; clone_size: .; cdr3_aa: CASSLGKLETQYF; cdr3_nt: TGTGCCAGCAGTTTGGGAAAGTTGGAGACCCAGTACTTC
v_call: TRBV6-5; d_call: .; j_call: TRBJ2-7; clone_size: .; cdr3_aa: CASSYLPGNYEQYF; cdr3_nt: TGTGCCAGCAGTTACCTGCCGGGAAACTACGAGCAGTACTTC
v_call: TRBV5-6; d_call: TRBD2; j_call: TRBJ2-7; clone_size: .; cdr3_aa: CASSLHGLARYEQYF; cdr3_nt: TGTGCCAGCAGCTTGCACGGACTAGCGAGGTACGAGCAGTACTTC
v_call: TRBV6-5; d_call: .; j_call: TRBJ1-1; clone_size: .; cdr3_aa: CASSYPGTGNTEAFF; cdr3_nt: TGTGCCAGCAGTTACCCCGGGACGGGGAACACTGAAGCTTTCTTT
v_call: TRBV5-1; d_call: .; j_call: TRBJ1-1; clone_size: once; cdr3_aa: CASSLVRGNTEAFF; cdr3_nt: TGCGCCAGCAGCTTGGTCAGGGGTAACACTGAAGCTTTCTTT
v_call: TRBV19; d_call: .; j_call: TRBJ1-1; clone_size: .; cdr3_aa: CASQGRIYTEAFF; cdr3_nt: TGTGCCAGTCAAGGGCGAATCTACACTGAAGCTTTCTTT
v_call: TRBV5-4; d_call: TRBD1; j_call: TRBJ1-4; clone_size: .; cdr3_aa: CASSYTGVTEKLFF; cdr3_nt: TGTGCCAGCAGCTACACAGGGGTTACTGAAAAACTGTTTTTT
v_call: TRBV6-6; d_call: TRBD1; j_call: TRBJ2-5; clone_size: .; cdr3_aa: CASRPSRGLGETQYF; cdr3_nt: TGTGCCAGCAGACCCTCCAGGGGGCTGGGGGAGACCCAGTACTTC
v_call: TRBV18; d_call: TRBD2; j_call: TRBJ2-1; clone_size: .; cdr3_aa: CASSPGTRGIEQFF; cdr3_nt: TGTGCCAGCTCACCCGGGACTAGGGGTATAGAGCAGTTCTTC
v_call: TRBV18; d_call: .; j_call: TRBJ1-2; clone_size: .; cdr3_aa: CASSNGAPPPNYGYTF; cdr3_nt: TGTGCCAGCTCAAACGGGGCCCCTCCCCCTAACTATGGCTACACCTTC
v_call: TRBV25-1; d_call: .; j_call: TRBJ2-3; clone_size: .; cdr3_aa: CASSDSHRSRRTDTQYF; cdr3_nt: TGTGCCAGCAGTGATTCCCACCGTTCTCGTCGCACAGATACGCAGTATTTT